The next 19 T cell receptor beta chains were all read from a single sample in a study of shared clonotypes between healthy human individuals. Produced via immunoSEQ multiplex PCR; TCRdb's table is partial and in-frame only. The repertoire holds 1.5 million to 1.9 million clones, with 95% to 99% as singletons. Material for sequencing was naive CD4+ T cells sorted from blood. Specified subset: CD45RA+ positively selected. Receptors were obtained from a man aged 25-45 years in good health.

The CDR3 loop is CASSIRDSQETQYF. The CDR3 DNA follows: TGTGCCAGTAGTATAAGGGACAGTCAAGAGACCCAGTACTTC. The rearrangement joins TRBV19 to TRBJ2-5, with 7 bases lining up with TRBD1. The CDR3 is made up of 14 amino acids. V lost 2 bases and J lost 2; bases outside the gene matches: 2. Germline loops: CDR1 LNHDA, CDR2 SQIVND (reference sequence).

The chain uses TRBV5-1 and TRBJ2-6; D not resolved. This CDR3 has 16 amino acids. V lost 4 bases and J lost 2, with 13 bases in between. Germline V gives CDR1 SGHRS, CDR2 YFSETQ. CDR3 sequence reads: CASSKDVSPGANVLTF. CDR3 DNA sequence: TGCGCCAGCAGCAAGGACGTATCTCCTGGGGCCAACGTCCTGACTTTC.

This CDR3 reads CASSISGSGTDTQYF. The DNA of the CDR3 is TGTGCCAGCAGCATTAGCGGGAGTGGTACAGATACGCAGTATTTT. This rearrangement joins TRBV2 to TRBJ2-3; 9 nucleotides align to TRBD2. With V trimmed by 6 bases and J by 3 bases, 7 bases remained unmatched. The CDR3 is 15 amino acids. CDR1 and CDR2 (germline): SNHLY, FYNNEI.

Worth noting for this clone: The same CDR3 arises from other DNA sequences in this sample as well. The chain has TRBV12-5 and TRBJ2-1; perhaps D is TRBD1 or TRBD2 (5 bases each). There are 12 residues in the CDR3. Germline loops: CDR1 LGHNT, CDR2 FRNRAP. V shed 5 bases and J shed 6 bases, with 8 bases lying between them. Written as DNA, the CDR3 is TGTGCTAGTGGTAGGGACCCCAATGAGCAGTTCTTC. Encoded protein: CASGRDPNEQFF.

In regard to this clone: This specimen includes other DNA sequences encoding the same CDR3. The chain is built from TRBV5-4 and TRBJ1-5, with 7 bases aligning to TRBD1. The CDR3 length is 14 residues. Germline CDR1 reads SGHNT; CDR2 reads YYREEE (reference sequence). The V and J ends lost 4 bases and 0 bases, in that order; junction bases with no gene match: 1. The CDR3 DNA reads TGTGCCAGCAGCCGACAGGGTAGCAATCAGCCCCAGCATTTT. Its translation: CASSRQGSNQPQHF.

The chain recombines TRBV29-1 with TRBJ2-2; D possibly corresponds to TRBD1 (6 bases). With 7 bases removed from V and 1 base from J, the gap between germline ends came to 10 bases. The V gene's germline CDR1 is SQVTM and CDR2 ANQGSEA. The CDR3 runs to 13 residues. This chain's CDR3 is CSAGTQNTGELFF. The CDR3 DNA follows: TGCAGCGCGGGGACACAGAACACCGGGGAGCTGTTTTTT.

The J gene is TRBJ2-1, the V gene TRBV5-1; D unresolved. Germline loops: CDR1 SGHRS, CDR2 YFSETQ. The CDR3 spans 16 residues. Trimming cost V 4 bases and J 0 bases, with 14 bases left between them. The CDR3 DNA reads TGCGCCAGCAGCGAGGAGCAGTTGAGCTCCTACAATGAGCAGTTCTTC. Encoded protein: CASSEEQLSSYNEQFF.

This clone occurred once. The V call is TRBV10-3, the J call TRBJ2-7; D is unresolved. The CDR3 length is 12 residues. V was pared by 4 bases and J by 6 bases, with 10 bases between. Per germline, CDR1 ENHRY and CDR2 SYGVKD. CDR3 residues: CAISGTGSEQYF. CDR3 in DNA: TGTGCCATCAGTGGGACCGGATCCGAGCAGTACTTC.

The chain is built from TRBV5-5 and TRBJ1-5; perhaps TRBD1 as D (5 bases). The CDR3 contains 16 residues. Between the trimmed V and J ends, which lost 4 bases and 5 bases, there was a span of 19 bases. CDR1 is SGHKS, CDR2 YYEKEE, per germline (reference sequence). CDR3 DNA sequence: TGTGCCAGCAGCCCTCTATCCGGGACGATTTATCAGCCCCAGCATTTT. As protein: CASSPLSGTIYQPQHF.

The chain is built from TRBV28 and TRBJ1-1, with D perhaps matching TRBD1 (6 bases). The germline CDR1 and CDR2 sequences are MDHEN and SYDVKM. The CDR3 is 16 residues long. V dropped 6 bases and J dropped 1 base, with 18 bases sitting between them. The CDR3 region has the DNA TGTGCCAGCAGACTACAGGGCAAGGTTGGGAACACTGAAGCTTTCTTT. As protein: CASRLQGKVGNTEAFF.

This chain uses TRBV10-3 with TRBJ2-1, with TRBD2 matching 13 bases. Germline V gene data show CDR1 as ENHRY and CDR2 as SYGVKD. Unmatched junction bases numbered 7, after V lost 8 bases and J lost 6 bases. There are 15 residues in the CDR3. CDR3 protein: CAISGLAGAGNEQFF. The CDR3 DNA reads as TGTGCCATCTCCGGACTAGCGGGAGCCGGCAATGAGCAGTTCTTC.

The rearrangement uses TRBV4-1 and TRBJ2-7; 11 positions agree with TRBD2. This CDR3 comprises 15 residues. J gave up 6 bases and V 0 bases, and 4 bases lay outside the gene matches. The germline gives CDR1 MGHRA, CDR2 YSYEKL. The DNA for the CDR3 is TGCGCCAGCAGCCAAGAGACTAGCGGGAACCCCGAGCAGTACTTC. It encodes CASSQETSGNPEQYF.

V usage is TRBV18 and J usage is TRBJ2-3; tentatively, D is TRBD2 (6 bases). With 1 base removed from V and 2 bases from J, the gap between germline ends came to 13 bases. From germline, CDR1 is KGHSH and CDR2 LQKENI. CDR3 size: 16 residues. The CDR3 is CASSPLSASDTDTQYF. DNA for the CDR3: TGTGCCAGCTCACCACTTTCGGCTAGCGACACAGATACGCAGTATTTT.

The genes are TRBV9 and TRBJ1-2; 9 positions match TRBD1. CDR1 is SGDLS and CDR2 is YYNGEE in the germline V gene. The CDR3 spans 14 residues. V lost 1 base, J lost 10 bases, and 8 bases stayed unmatched. CDR3 loop: CASSVMGTGLLYTF. For the CDR3, the DNA is TGTGCCAGCAGCGTAATGGGGACAGGGCTTCTCTACACCTTC.

The count of this clone is one. The chain carries TRBV6-5 and TRBJ2-3, with 7 nucleotides matching TRBD2. Per germline, CDR1 MNHEY and CDR2 SVGAGI. This CDR3 comprises 16 residues. Trimming took 2 bases from V and 0 from J; bases not matched to a gene: 5. The CDR3 loop is CASSYIAGESTDTQYF. For the CDR3, the DNA is TGTGCCAGCAGTTACATTGCGGGAGAGAGCACAGATACGCAGTATTTT.

The rearrangement links TRBV5-1 to TRBJ1-2; D perhaps matches TRBD1 (5 bases). Germline V gives CDR1 SGHRS, CDR2 YFSETQ. With 4 bases removed from V and 10 bases from J, the gap between germline ends came to 17 bases. The CDR3 spans 13 residues. The CDR3 nucleotides are TGCGCCAGCAGCCTTGGGGCCCAGGAAGTCTACACCTTC. It is translated as CASSLGAQEVYTF.

The chain uses TRBV11-2 and TRBJ2-7, with TRBD2 as a possible D gene (7 bases). Trimming pared 2 bases from V and 0 bases from J, leaving 14 bases between. The CDR3 runs to 16 residues. Germline V gene lookup returns CDR1 SGHAT and CDR2 FQNNGV. The CDR3 region is CASSLPGGGSSYEQYF. DNA for the CDR3: TGTGCCAGCAGCTTACCCGGGGGCGGGAGCTCCTACGAGCAGTACTTC.

The chain uses TRBV6-1 and TRBJ2-5; 7 nucleotides match TRBD1. Trimming cost V 6 bases and J 4 bases; bases outside gene matches: 8. The CDR3 loop spans 14 amino acids. Germline V lookup: CDR1 MNHNS, CDR2 SASEGT. DNA for the CDR3: TGTGCCAGCAGCGGTGACAGGGTGGTAGAGACCCAGTACTTC. This sequence encodes CASSGDRVVETQYF.

This sequence joins TRBV28 and TRBJ2-7, with D possibly TRBD1 on 6 matching bases. The length of the CDR3 is 13 residues. V lost 7 bases and J lost 2, with 12 bases in between. The germline V gene has CDR1 MDHEN and CDR2 SYDVKM. CDR3 in amino acids: CASTGQTTYEQYF. The CDR3 DNA sequence: TGTGCCAGCACCGGACAGACAACCTACGAGCAGTACTTC.